This passage covers 15 T cell receptor beta chains from one sample sequenced in a study of T-cell memory formation after mild COVID-19 (dated by TCRdb to the early 2020s). Library preparation used 5' RACE. The data were produced on an Illumina NovaSeq 6000. In TCRdb, the public reads were trimmed at Q25 with fastp and aligned with MiXCR, with productive beta chains retained. A single entry per CDR3 protein holds the most common genes and DNA from its merged rows. For this sample there are 300,000 to 400,000 distinct CDR3 sequences; around 28% appear just once. The ten largest clones take up roughly 12% of the sample. Input material: PBMCs or a T cell subset sorted from them (not recorded which). The receptors come from an adult woman who had mild COVID-19 (a few samples of this study predate the infection). The sample titles of this study are shuffled in the database, so cell type and time point are left out; the donor was told from shared clones.

This chain connects TRBV30 to TRBJ2-1, with 7 positions matching TRBD2. CDR1 and CDR2 from the germline V gene are GTSNPN and SVGIG (reference sequence). The CDR3 extends over 16 amino acids. Germline trimming cut 2 bases from V and 0 bases from J; bases unmatched to any gene: 7. The CDR3 region is CAWSWYGGNSYNEQFF. The CDR3 DNA sequence: TGTGCCTGGAGTTGGTACGGGGGGAACTCCTACAATGAGCAGTTCTTC.

This CDR3 reads CASSRGAGNSNQPQHF. The CDR3 DNA follows: TGTGCCAGCAGTCGCGGTGCTGGGAATAGCAATCAGCCCCAGCATTTT. The V gene is TRBV4-2, the J gene TRBJ1-5, with D unresolved. Trimming cost V 6 bases and J 0 bases, with 15 bases left between them. The CDR3 length is 16 residues. Germline V gene sequence: CDR1 LGHNA, CDR2 YNFKEQ.

This clonotype was seen more than once but under ten times. The chain recombines TRBV20-1 with TRBJ2-1, with no clear D. The CDR3 has 15 amino acids. CDR1 is DFQATT, CDR2 SNEGSKA, per germline (reference sequence). The V end lost 0 bases, the J end lost 6 bases, and 15 bases lay between the germline ends. Written as DNA, the CDR3 is TGCAGTGCTAGAGATCGAGGCAACAAGGGCAATGAGCAGTTCTTC. This codes for CSARDRGNKGNEQFF.

This clonotype was counted between two and nine times. V is TRBV5-5 and J is TRBJ1-4; TRBD1 matches 7 bases. This CDR3 comprises 15 residues. The ends lost 2 bases at V and 4 bases at J; junction bases unmatched: 5. Germline V gives CDR1 SGHKS, CDR2 YYEKEE (reference sequence). The CDR3 nucleotides read TGTGCCAGCAGCTTTTTCGCAGGGGGTAATGAAAAACTGTTTTTT. Translating it yields CASSFFAGGNEKLFF.

V is TRBV9 and J is TRBJ1-2, with 7 bases matching TRBD1. Germline V lookup: CDR1 SGDLS, CDR2 YYNGEE. Germline trimming cut 5 bases from V and 7 bases from J; bases unmatched to any gene: 8. The length of the CDR3 is 13 residues. CDR3 loop: CASSAGTDRGYTF. The CDR3 DNA reads TGTGCCAGCAGTGCCGGGACAGACCGTGGCTACACCTTC.

This chain joins TRBV6-6 and TRBJ2-3; D uncertain. CDR3 length: 17 amino acids. The V end lost 2 bases, the J end lost 1 base, and 16 bases lay between the germline ends. In germline, CDR1 is MNHNY, CDR2 SVGAGI (reference sequence). The CDR3 DNA sequence: TGTGCCAGCAGTTACCCCTCCCCGGCGGACCGCACAGATACGCAGTATTTT. Amino acid sequence: CASSYPSPADRTDTQYF.

The chain couples TRBV3-1 to TRBJ2-6; 8 bases align to TRBD1. This CDR3 has 14 amino acids. J lost 12 bases, V lost 4 bases, and 8 bases had no gene match. Germline V CDR1 and CDR2: LGHDT, YNNKEL (reference sequence). The CDR3 coding sequence is TGTGCCAGCAGCCTCGACAGGGGAATAACCGTCCTGACTTTC. It yields the protein CASSLDRGITVLTF.

This sequence joins TRBV5-1 and TRBJ1-1; D not certain. CDR1 is SGHRS, CDR2 YFSETQ, per germline. The CDR3 length is 15 residues. V was shortened by 1 base and J by 1 base, with 11 bases between the two germline ends. CDR3 nucleotide sequence: TGCGCCAGCAGCTTGATTAGCCGGCCGAACACTGAAGCTTTCTTT. This codes for CASSLISRPNTEAFF.

The genes are TRBV19 and TRBJ1-1; D gene ambiguous. The CDR3 is 12 residues long. V lost 5 bases to trimming and J lost 4 bases, with 8 bases between them. Per the germline V gene, CDR1 is LNHDA and CDR2 is SQIVND (reference sequence). The CDR3 region is CASSPGATEAFF. CDR3 coding DNA: TGTGCCAGTAGTCCGGGCGCCACTGAAGCTTTCTTT.

This clonotype was counted ten times or more. V is TRBV5-1 and J is TRBJ1-1; 7 nucleotides line up with TRBD1. V trimming: 2 bases; J trimming: 3 bases; junction bases outside the gene matches: 7. Germline loops: CDR1 SGHRS, CDR2 YFSETQ. This CDR3 contains 15 residues. The CDR3 reads CASSFYRGLYTEAFF. DNA of the CDR3: TGCGCCAGCAGCTTCTACAGGGGCCTTTACACTGAAGCTTTCTTT.

The chain is built from TRBV24-1 and TRBJ2-3; 7 bases agree with TRBD1. With 4 bases clipped from V and 8 bases from J, the junction kept 14 bases outside the gene matches. In germline, CDR1 is KGHDR, CDR2 SFDVKD. This CDR3 is built from 16 residues. The CDR3 sequence is CATSDPSTGVRSTQYF. The CDR3 DNA sequence: TGTGCCACCAGTGACCCGTCCACAGGGGTTCGCAGTACGCAGTATTTT.

This clonotype came up once. This chain connects TRBV12-3 or TRBV12-4 to TRBJ2-1; D is ambiguous. The CDR3 totals 13 residues. Trimming left V 7 bases short and J 0 bases short, with 7 bases between. The DNA of the CDR3 is TGTGCCAGCAAAGACGGCTCCTACAATGAGCAGTTCTTC. As protein: CASKDGSYNEQFF.

The V call is TRBV6-1, the J call TRBJ1-3; D possibly corresponds to TRBD1 (6 bases). The CDR3 has 14 amino acids. V was cut by 2 bases and J by 4 bases, with 9 bases left in between. Germline V CDR1 and CDR2: MNHNS, SASEGT. CDR3: CASSERDNGNTIYF. CDR3 bases: TGTGCCAGCAGTGAAAGGGACAACGGAAACACCATATATTTT.

The chain couples TRBV7-9 to TRBJ2-1; 10 nucleotides agree with TRBD1. CDR1 is SEHNR, CDR2 FQNEAQ, per germline (reference sequence). V shed 10 bases and J 8 bases; nucleotides not matched to a gene: 2. The CDR3 spans 11 residues. The CDR3 loop is CATGTGDEQFF. The CDR3 nucleotides are TGTGCCACCGGGACAGGGGATGAGCAGTTCTTC.

This clonotype showed up just once. The chain joins TRBV4-3 to TRBJ2-1; either TRBD1 or TRBD2 may supply D (6 bases each). The V end lost 0 bases, the J end lost 1 base, and 16 bases lay between the germline ends. The CDR3 loop spans 18 amino acids. Germline V gene sequence: CDR1 LGHNA, CDR2 YSLEER. The CDR3 here is CASSQDRNGGGSYNEQFF. The CDR3 coding sequence is TGCGCCAGCAGCCAAGATAGGAACGGGGGCGGTTCCTACAATGAGCAGTTCTTC.